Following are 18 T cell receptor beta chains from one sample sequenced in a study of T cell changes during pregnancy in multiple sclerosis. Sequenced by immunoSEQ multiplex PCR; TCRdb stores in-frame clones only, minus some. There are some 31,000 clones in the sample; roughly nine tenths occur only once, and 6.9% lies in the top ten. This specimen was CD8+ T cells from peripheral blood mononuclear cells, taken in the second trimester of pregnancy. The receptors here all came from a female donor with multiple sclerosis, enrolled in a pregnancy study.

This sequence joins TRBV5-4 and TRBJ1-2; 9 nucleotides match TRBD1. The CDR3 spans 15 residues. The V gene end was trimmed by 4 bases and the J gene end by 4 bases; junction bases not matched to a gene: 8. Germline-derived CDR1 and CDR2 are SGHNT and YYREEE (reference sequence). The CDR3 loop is CASSQGQGEIYGYTF. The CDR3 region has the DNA TGTGCCAGCAGCCAGGGACAGGGTGAGATCTATGGCTACACCTTC.

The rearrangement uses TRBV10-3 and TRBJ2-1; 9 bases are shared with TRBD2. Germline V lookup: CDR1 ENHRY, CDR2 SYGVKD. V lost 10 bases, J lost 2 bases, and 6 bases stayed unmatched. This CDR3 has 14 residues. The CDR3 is CASDSGGAYNEQFF. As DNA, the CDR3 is TGTGCCAGCGATAGCGGGGGAGCCTACAATGAGCAGTTCTTC.

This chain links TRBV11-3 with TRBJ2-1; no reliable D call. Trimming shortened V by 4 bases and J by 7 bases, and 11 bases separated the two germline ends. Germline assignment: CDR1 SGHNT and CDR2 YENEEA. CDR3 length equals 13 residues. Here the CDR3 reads CASSSRVSNEQFF. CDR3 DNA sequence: TGTGCCAGCAGCTCGCGCGTGTCAAATGAGCAGTTCTTC.

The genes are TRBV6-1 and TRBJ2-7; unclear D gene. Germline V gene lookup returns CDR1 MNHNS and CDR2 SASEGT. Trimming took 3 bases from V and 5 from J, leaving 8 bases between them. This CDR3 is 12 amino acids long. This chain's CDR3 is CASSDDWDEQYF. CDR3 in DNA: TGTGCCAGCAGTGACGACTGGGACGAGCAGTACTTC.

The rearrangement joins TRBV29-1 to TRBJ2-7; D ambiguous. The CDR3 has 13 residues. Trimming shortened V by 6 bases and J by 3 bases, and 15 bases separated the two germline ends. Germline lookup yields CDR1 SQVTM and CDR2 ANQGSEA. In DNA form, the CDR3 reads TGCAGCGTCGTACAATCAAATCGCTACGAGCAGTACTTC. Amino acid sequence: CSVVQSNRYEQYF.

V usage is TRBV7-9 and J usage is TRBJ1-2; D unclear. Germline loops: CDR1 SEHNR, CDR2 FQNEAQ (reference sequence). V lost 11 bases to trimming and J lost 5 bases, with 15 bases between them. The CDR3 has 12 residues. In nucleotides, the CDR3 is TGTGCCGCGGACGGCGGAGGGTATGGCTACACCTTC. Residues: CAADGGGYGYTF.

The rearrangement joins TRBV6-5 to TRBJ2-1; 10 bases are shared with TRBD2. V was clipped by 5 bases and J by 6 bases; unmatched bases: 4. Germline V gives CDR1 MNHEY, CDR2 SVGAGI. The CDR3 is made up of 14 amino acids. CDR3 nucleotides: TGTGCCAGCAGTAGGCTAGCGGGAGTCAATGAGCAGTTCTTC. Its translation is CASSRLAGVNEQFF.

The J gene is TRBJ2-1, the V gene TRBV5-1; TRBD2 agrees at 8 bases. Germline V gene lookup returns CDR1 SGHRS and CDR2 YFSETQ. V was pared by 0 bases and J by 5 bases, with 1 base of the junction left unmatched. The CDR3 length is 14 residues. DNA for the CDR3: TGCGCCAGCAGCTTGGCCGGGGGGGACAATGAGCAGTTCTTC. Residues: CASSLAGGDNEQFF.

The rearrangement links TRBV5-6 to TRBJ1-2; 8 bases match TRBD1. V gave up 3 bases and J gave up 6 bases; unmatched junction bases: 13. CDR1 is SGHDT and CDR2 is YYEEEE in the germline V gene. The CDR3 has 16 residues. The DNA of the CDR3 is TGTGCCAGCAGCTCAAACCTGGGGACAGGTCTAAATGGCTACACCTTC. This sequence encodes CASSSNLGTGLNGYTF.

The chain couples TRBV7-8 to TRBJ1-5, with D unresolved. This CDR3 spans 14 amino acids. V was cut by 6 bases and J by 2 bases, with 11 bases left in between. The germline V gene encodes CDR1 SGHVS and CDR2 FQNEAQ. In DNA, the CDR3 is TGTGCCAGCAGTTTTGACATCGGCAATCAGCCCCAGCATTTT. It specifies CASSFDIGNQPQHF.

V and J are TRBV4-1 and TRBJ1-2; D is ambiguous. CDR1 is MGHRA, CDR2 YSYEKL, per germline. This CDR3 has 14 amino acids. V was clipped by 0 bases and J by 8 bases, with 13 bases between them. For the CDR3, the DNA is TGCGCCAGCAGCCAAGATAACAGCCAGAGCGGCTACACCTTC. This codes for CASSQDNSQSGYTF.

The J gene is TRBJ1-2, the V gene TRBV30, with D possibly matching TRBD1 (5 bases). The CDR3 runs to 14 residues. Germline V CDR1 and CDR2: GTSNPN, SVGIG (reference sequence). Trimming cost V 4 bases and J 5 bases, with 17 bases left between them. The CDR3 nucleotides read TGTGCCTGGAAAACTATCGGGACTCTTTATGGCTACACCTTC. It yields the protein CAWKTIGTLYGYTF.

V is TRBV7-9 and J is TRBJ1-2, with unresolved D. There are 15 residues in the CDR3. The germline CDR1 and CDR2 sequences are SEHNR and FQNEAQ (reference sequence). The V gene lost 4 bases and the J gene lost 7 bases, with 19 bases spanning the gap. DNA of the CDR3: TGTGCCAGCAGCTCCTCTAGCAGTGCTTGGAGTGGCTACACCTTC. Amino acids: CASSSSSSAWSGYTF.

The CDR3 loop is CASSESRGFSYEQYF. CDR3 DNA: TGTGCCAGCAGTGAATCAAGAGGGTTCTCCTACGAGCAGTACTTC. The V call is TRBV25-1, the J call TRBJ2-7; maybe TRBD2 (5 bases). The CDR3 is 15 residues long. The germline V and J ends were trimmed by 1 base and 0 bases, with 10 bases remaining between them. Germline CDR1 MGHDK, CDR2 SYGVNS.

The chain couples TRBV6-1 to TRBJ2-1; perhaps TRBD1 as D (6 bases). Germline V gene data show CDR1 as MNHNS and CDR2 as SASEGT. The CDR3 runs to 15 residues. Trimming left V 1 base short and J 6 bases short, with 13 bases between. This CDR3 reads CASSEDFGTSNEQFF. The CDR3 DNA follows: TGTGCCAGCAGTGAAGATTTTGGGACATCCAATGAGCAGTTCTTC.

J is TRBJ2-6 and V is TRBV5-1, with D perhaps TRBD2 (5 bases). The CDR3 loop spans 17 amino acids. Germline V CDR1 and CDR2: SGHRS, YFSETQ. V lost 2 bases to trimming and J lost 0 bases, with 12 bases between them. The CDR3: CASSLRGSASGANVLTF. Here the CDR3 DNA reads TGCGCCAGCAGCTTACGGGGATCTGCCTCTGGGGCCAACGTCCTGACTTTC.

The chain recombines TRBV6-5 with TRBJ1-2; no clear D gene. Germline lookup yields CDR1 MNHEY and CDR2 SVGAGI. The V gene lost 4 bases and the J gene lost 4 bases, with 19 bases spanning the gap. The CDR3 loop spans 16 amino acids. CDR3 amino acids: CASSSLPVGEGYGYTF. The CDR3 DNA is TGTGCCAGCAGTTCTTTACCAGTCGGGGAAGGCTATGGCTACACCTTC.

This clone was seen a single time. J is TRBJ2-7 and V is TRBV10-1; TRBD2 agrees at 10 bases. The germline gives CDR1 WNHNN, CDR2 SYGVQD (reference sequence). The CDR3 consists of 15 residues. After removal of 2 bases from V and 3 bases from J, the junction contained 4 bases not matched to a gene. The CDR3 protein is CASSEGLAGGYEQYF. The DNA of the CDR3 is TGCGCCAGCAGTGAGGGGTTAGCGGGGGGCTACGAGCAGTACTTC.